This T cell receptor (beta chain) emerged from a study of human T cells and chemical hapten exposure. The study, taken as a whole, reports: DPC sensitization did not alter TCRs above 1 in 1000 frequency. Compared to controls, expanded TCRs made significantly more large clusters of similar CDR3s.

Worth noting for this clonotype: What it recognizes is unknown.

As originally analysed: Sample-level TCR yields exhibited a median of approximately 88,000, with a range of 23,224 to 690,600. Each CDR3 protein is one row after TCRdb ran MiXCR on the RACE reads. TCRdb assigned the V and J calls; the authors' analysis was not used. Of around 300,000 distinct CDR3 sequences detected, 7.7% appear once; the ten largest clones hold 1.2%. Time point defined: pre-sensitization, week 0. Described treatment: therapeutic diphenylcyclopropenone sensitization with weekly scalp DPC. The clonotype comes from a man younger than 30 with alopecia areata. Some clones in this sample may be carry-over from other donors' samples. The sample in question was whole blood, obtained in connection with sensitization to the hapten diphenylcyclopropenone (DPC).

The CDR3 nucleotides read TGCAGCGTTGAGGGCCAGGGCTATGGCTACACCTTC. Protein: CSVEGQGYGYTF. J is TRBJ1-2 and V is TRBV29-1; D is perhaps TRBD1 (5 bases). Germline assignment: CDR1 SQVTM and CDR2 ANQGSEA. There are 12 residues in the CDR3. Trimming took off 3 bases at V and 4 bases at J, with 9 bases between the two ends.